Following are 9 T cell receptor beta chains from one sample sequenced in a study of blood T cell repertoires in COVID-19. Repertoires were generated with immunoSEQ multiplex PCR, while TCRdb's copy carries only in-frame clones and drops some. The sample includes more than 100,000 clones, approximately 87% of them seen just once. Sequenced: peripheral blood. These receptors came from a woman aged 55-69 years with acute or convalescent COVID-19.

This chain links TRBV19 with TRBJ2-7; 8 bases map to TRBD2. V trimming: 5 bases; J trimming: 2 bases; junction bases outside the gene matches: 5. The CDR3 runs 14 residues. From germline, CDR1 is LNHDA and CDR2 SQIVND (reference sequence). This CDR3 is CASSAREGTYEQYF. In nucleotides, the CDR3 is TGTGCCAGTAGTGCACGGGAGGGAACCTACGAGCAGTACTTC.

This clone was picked up one time. The chain uses TRBV11-1 and TRBJ1-1; D remains unclear. The V end was cut by 4 bases, the J end by 4 bases, with 13 bases between. The CDR3 contains 14 residues. CDR1 SGHAT and CDR2 FQDESV come from the germline V gene (reference sequence). CDR3 sequence: CASSSRGTATEAFF. In DNA form, the CDR3 reads TGTGCCAGCAGCTCGCGTGGAACAGCCACTGAAGCTTTCTTT.

This clone came up once. This chain joins TRBV30 and TRBJ2-3, with 9 bases matching TRBD2. V lost 3 bases and J lost 5; bases outside the gene matches: 6. The CDR3 is made up of 14 amino acids. Germline lookup yields CDR1 GTSNPN and CDR2 SVGIG (reference sequence). CDR3 protein: CAWRAGGRGDTQYF. CDR3 sequence (DNA): TGTGCCTGGAGAGCGGGAGGACGGGGAGATACGCAGTATTTT.

This chain joins TRBV29-1 and TRBJ2-7; perhaps TRBD1 as D (6 bases). Trimming took off 7 bases at V and 5 bases at J, with 15 bases between the two ends. The CDR3 extends over 12 amino acids. Looked up from germline, CDR1 is SQVTM and CDR2 is ANQGSEA. CDR3 in DNA: TGCAGCGCTGGACAGTTCACAAACGAGCAGTACTTC. It yields the protein CSAGQFTNEQYF.

This rearrangement joins TRBV2 to TRBJ2-4; tentative D call: TRBD1 (5 bases). Germline V gives CDR1 SNHLY, CDR2 FYNNEI. The CDR3 spans 11 residues. V was pared by 4 bases and J by 7 bases, with 5 bases between. In nucleotides, the CDR3 is TGTGCCAGCAGTGGGGGCAACATTCAGTACTTC. Protein product: CASSGGNIQYF.

The gene calls are TRBV5-4 and TRBJ1-1; D gene ambiguous. In germline, CDR1 is SGHNT, CDR2 YYREEE (reference sequence). V lost 2 bases and J 2 bases, leaving 13 bases between the germline ends. The CDR3 contains 15 residues. Here the CDR3 reads CASSFGSRTNTEAFF. The DNA of the CDR3 is TGTGCCAGCAGCTTTGGGAGCAGGACTAACACTGAAGCTTTCTTT. The full variable domain, in which reference TRBV5-4 and TRBJ1-1 provide the parts outside the CDR3, is ETGVTQSPTHLIKTRGQQVTLRCSSQSGHNTVSWYQQALGQGPQFIFQYYREEENGRGNFPPRFSGLQFPNYSSELNVNALELDDSALYLCASSFGSRTNTEAFFGQGTRLTVV.

The chain employs TRBV3-1 (or the pseudogene TRBV3-2) and TRBJ2-5, with TRBD2 as a possible D gene (6 bases). The V and J ends lost 5 bases and 2 bases respectively, with 24 bases between them. The CDR3 sequence is 18 residues long. CDR1 LGHDT and CDR2 YNNKEL come from the germline V gene (reference sequence). In DNA form, the CDR3 reads TGTGCCAGCAGCAACTTAGGCGTAACTAGCCAGGAGCAAGAGACCCAGTACTTC. Translation gives CASSNLGVTSQEQETQYF.

The chain combines TRBV9 with TRBJ2-7; a possible D gene is TRBD2 (5 bases). V was cut by 0 bases and J by 3 bases, with 13 bases left in between. Germline values: CDR1 SGDLS, CDR2 YYNGEE. The CDR3 is 15 residues long. The CDR3 is CASSVEEGLIYEQYF. CDR3 coding DNA: TGTGCCAGCAGCGTAGAAGAGGGATTGATCTACGAGCAGTACTTC.

The chain couples TRBV9 to TRBJ1-2, with 11 bases identical to TRBD1. V gave up 0 bases and J gave up 6 bases; unmatched junction bases: 4. CDR3 length: 15 residues. Per the germline V gene, CDR1 is SGDLS and CDR2 is YYNGEE. CDR3 DNA sequence: TGTGCCAGCAGCGTAGGGACAGGGGGCAAGGATGGCTACACCTTC. Amino acid sequence: CASSVGTGGKDGYTF.